The rows below give T cell receptor beta chains drawn from one sample of a study of OX40 agonist ivuxolimab in advanced cancers. The assay was immunoSEQ multiplex PCR, and TCRdb's table has in-frame clones only and misses some. This sample has around 100,000 clones; 75% to 95% occur once, and the top ten carry around 2.5%. The specimen comprised CD4+ or CD8+ T cells sorted from blood, sampled in a trial of the OX40 agonist ivuxolimab. The receptors stem from an adult with an advanced solid tumor such as melanoma, head and neck, liver or kidney cancer. The CDR3 runs from the conserved cysteine through the conserved F or W. D genes are given only for firm matches. For some rows the clone size is stated as once, few or many, or as a class when expanded; others skip it.

>TRBJ1-1|TRBV7-2|-|-
CASSLQLPIGRLNTEAFF
TGTGCCAGCAGCCTCCAACTTCCAATCGGCAGGCTGAACACTGAAGCTTTCTTT
>TRBJ2-1|TRBV6-1|-|-
CASSEVVTNEQFF
TGTGCCAGCAGTGAAGTTGTAACCAATGAGCAGTTCTTC
>TRBJ2-2|TRBV4-3|-|-
CASSQESTGELFF
TGCGCCAGCAGCCAAGAATCCACCGGGGAGCTGTTTTTT
>TRBJ1-2|TRBV14|-|TRBD1
CASSQSGQGAYGYTF
TGTGCCAGCAGCCAGTCAGGACAGGGAGCCTATGGCTACACCTTC
>TRBJ2-1|TRBV2|-|TRBD2
CASTLSGRTHNEQFF
TGTGCCAGCACCTTGAGCGGGAGGACCCACAATGAGCAGTTCTTC
>TRBJ1-1|TRBV28|-|TRBD1
CASSPIMLQGEAFF
TGTGCCAGCAGCCCCATTATGTTACAGGGGGAAGCTTTCTTT
>TRBJ1-5|TRBV5-1|once|-
CASSSELNQPQHF
TGCGCCAGCAGCTCGGAGCTCAATCAGCCCCAGCATTTT
>TRBJ2-7|TRBV7-8|-|-
CASSSSWLRDEYEQYF
TGTGCCAGCAGCTCCTCGTGGTTGCGGGATGAATACGAGCAGTACTTC
>TRBJ2-7|TRBV19|-|-
CASSIAVRSGYEQYF
TGTGCCAGTAGTATTGCTGTCCGTTCGGGCTACGAGCAGTACTTC
>TRBJ2-7|TRBV7-9|-|TRBD1
CASSLAAGGNEQYF
TGTGCCAGCAGCTTAGCGGCAGGGGGCAACGAGCAGTACTTC
>TRBJ2-2|TRBV4-2|-|-
CASSPRGWSSGELFF
TGTGCCAGCAGCCCCAGGGGCTGGAGCTCCGGGGAGCTGTTTTTT
>TRBJ1-4|TRBV2|-|TRBD1
CASMRDRGGEKLFF
TGTGCCAGCATGAGGGACAGGGGGGGTGAAAAACTGTTTTTT
>TRBJ2-3|TRBV18|-|TRBD1
CASSRGQVEDTQYF
TGTGCCAGCTCACGTGGACAGGTTGAAGATACGCAGTATTTT
>TRBJ2-2|TRBV10-3|-|TRBD1
CAISQTGDTGELFF
TGTGCCATCAGTCAGACAGGGGACACCGGGGAGCTGTTTTTT
>TRBJ1-1|TRBV19|-|-
CASRPPGRGNTEAFF
TGTGCCAGTAGACCTCCTGGGAGGGGCAACACTGAAGCTTTCTTT
>TRBJ1-2|TRBV27|large|TRBD1
CASSSQGPYGYTF
TGTGCCAGCAGTTCACAGGGGCCCTATGGCTACACCTTC
>TRBJ1-1|TRBV18|-|TRBD1
CASSQGGWTEAFF
TGTGCCAGCTCACAAGGGGGCTGGACTGAAGCTTTCTTT
>TRBJ2-1|TRBV5-1|once|-
CASSLEIGKVYEQFF
TGCGCCAGCAGCTTGGAGATAGGGAAGGTGTATGAGCAGTTCTTC
>TRBJ1-1|TRBV11-2|-|TRBD1
CASSPPGQANTEAFF
TGTGCCAGCAGCCCCCCCGGACAGGCGAACACTGAAGCTTTCTTT
>TRBJ1-2|TRBV25-1|-|-
CASSEGQGHGYTF
TGTGCCAGCAGTGAGGGCCAGGGTCATGGCTACACCTTC
>TRBJ1-4|TRBV5-4|-|-
CASSAGNEKLFF
TGTGCCAGCAGCGCAGGGAATGAAAAACTGTTTTTT
>TRBJ2-3|TRBV5-1|-|-
CASSPEGSAPSTDTQYF
TGCGCCAGCAGCCCCGAGGGCTCTGCCCCTAGCACAGATACGCAGTATTTT
>TRBJ2-3|TRBV25-1|once|-
CASSELGSGRGTDTQYF
TGTGCCAGCAGTGAATTGGGCAGCGGCCGGGGCACAGATACGCAGTATTTT
>TRBJ1-5|TRBV23-1|-|-
CASSQSDGTPRYQPQHF
TGCGCCAGCAGTCAATCCGACGGTACGCCCCGGTATCAGCCCCAGCATTTT
>TRBJ2-1|TRBV27|-|TRBD2
CASRTSGGFYNEQFF
TGTGCCAGCAGGACCAGCGGGGGATTCTACAATGAGCAGTTCTTC
>TRBJ1-2|TRBV28|-|-
CASSFSSVGAYTF
TGTGCCAGCAGTTTCTCTTCGGTGGGTGCCTACACCTTC
>TRBJ2-2|TRBV5-5|-|TRBD1
CASSLAVGQVYTGELFF
TGTGCCAGCAGCTTGGCCGTGGGACAGGTGTACACCGGGGAGCTGTTTTTT
>TRBJ2-5|TRBV7-3|-|TRBD2
CASSLGVWASGKETQYF
TGTGCCAGCAGCCTAGGGGTTTGGGCTAGCGGGAAGGAGACCCAGTACTTC
>TRBJ2-7|TRBV28|-|TRBD1
CASSLLQGALQSYEQYF
TGTGCCAGCAGTTTACTACAGGGGGCTCTCCAATCCTACGAGCAGTACTTC
>TRBJ1-3|TRBV18|-|-
CASSPREGGNTIYF
TGTGCCAGCTCACCACGAGAAGGGGGAAACACCATATATTTT
>TRBJ2-1|TRBV4-2|once|-
CASSLDVGWGEQFF
TGTGCCAGCAGCCTCGATGTTGGATGGGGGGAGCAGTTCTTC
>TRBJ1-2|TRBV25-1|once|-
CASSELAATAATF
TGTGCCAGCAGTGAATTAGCCGCCACCGCGGCCACCTTC
>TRBJ2-2|TRBV5-1|few|-
CASSITGSIAGELFF
TGCGCCAGCAGTATCACAGGGAGTATCGCCGGGGAGCTGTTTTTT
>TRBJ2-4|TRBV5-6|-|-
CASSLGVLSHIQYF
TGTGCCAGCAGCTTGGGCGTCCTTTCACACATTCAGTACTTC
>TRBJ2-5|TRBV5-5|-|TRBD2
CASSPGLAGTQETQYF
TGTGCCAGCAGCCCGGGACTAGCGGGGACCCAAGAGACCCAGTACTTC
>TRBJ1-2|TRBV5-1|-|TRBD1
CASSLSGTGGGYTF
TGCGCCAGCAGCTTGTCCGGGACAGGAGGAGGCTACACCTTC
>TRBJ1-3|TRBV7-9|-|-
CASNVQGIRNTIYF
TGTGCCAGCAACGTCCAGGGGATCAGAAACACCATATATTTT
>TRBJ2-7|TRBV27|-|-
CASSLNGVDYEQYF
TGTGCCAGCAGTTTAAACGGGGTTGACTACGAGCAGTACTTC
>TRBJ2-7|TRBV2|-|-
CASSETQQYF
TGTGCCAGCAGTGAGACTCAGCAGTACTTC
>TRBJ2-2|TRBV30|-|TRBD1
CAWSPPGQVPGELFF
TGTGCCTGGAGTCCTCCGGGACAGGTCCCCGGGGAGCTGTTTTTT
>TRBJ2-7|TRBV2|once|-
CASSGIYEQYF
TGTGCCAGCAGCGGGATCTACGAGCAGTACTTC
>TRBJ1-2|TRBV28|-|-
CASSSGVANYGYTF
TGTGCCAGCAGTAGCGGGGTCGCTAACTATGGCTACACCTTC
>TRBJ2-6|TRBV7-9|few|TRBD1
CASSSQGARSGANVLTF
TGTGCCAGCAGCTCACAGGGGGCCCGCTCTGGGGCCAACGTCCTGACTTTC
>TRBJ2-2|TRBV18|few|-
CASSPPNTGELFF
TGTGCCAGCTCACCACCGAACACCGGGGAGCTGTTTTTT
>TRBJ1-4|TRBV2|-|TRBD1
CASRTGTVGEKLFF
TGTGCCAGCAGGACCGGGACAGTAGGAGAAAAACTGTTTTTT
>TRBJ2-5|TRBV5-1|once|-
CASSLATGVNQETQYF
TGCGCCAGCAGCTTGGCCACCGGAGTAAACCAAGAGACCCAGTACTTC
>TRBJ1-2|TRBV2|-|-
CASSVGGGYGYTF
TGTGCCAGCAGCGTGGGAGGGGGGTATGGCTACACCTTC
>TRBJ2-7|TRBV10-3|-|TRBD2
CAISESGGGPYEQYF
TGTGCCATCAGTGAGTCGGGGGGGGGACCCTACGAGCAGTACTTC
>TRBJ2-3|TRBV10-3|-|TRBD2
CAISAGLAGTDTQYF
TGTGCCATCAGTGCCGGGCTAGCGGGCACAGATACGCAGTATTTT
>TRBJ2-7|TRBV5-1|once|TRBD1
CASSNRGPGYEQYF
TGCGCCAGCAGCAACAGGGGTCCGGGGTACGAGCAGTACTTC